This TCR beta chain is from a study of shared clonotypes between healthy human individuals. Turning to the study itself: The study drew on a couple of women and three men aged 18 to 49 as donors.

Sequencing used immunoSEQ multiplex PCR; TCRdb keeps in-frame clones, though not all of them. Altogether about 1 million clones are present, about 77% being singletons, with the ten largest covering nearly 1.5%. Between the trimmed V and J ends, which lost 0 bases and 9 bases, there was a span of 8 bases. Germline V lookup: CDR1 DFQATT, CDR2 SNEGSKA (reference sequence). The length of the CDR3 is 11 residues. The clonotype comes from a man aged 18 to 35 in good health. Sequences were obtained from memory CD4+ T cells sorted from blood. The subset here: CD45RA-negative fraction. The chain joins TRBV20-1 to TRBJ1-2; D not resolved. The CDR3 sequence is CSARDSVSYTF. Written as DNA, the CDR3 is TGCAGTGCTAGAGATTCGGTTAGCTACACCTTC.